This is a list of T cell receptor beta chains from one sample in a study of shared clonotypes between healthy human individuals. Clones were sequenced by immunoSEQ multiplex PCR, and TCRdb holds only the in-frame ones, with some missing. The sample has roughly 590,000 clones; about 95% are singletons. The specimen was naive CD8+ T cells sorted from blood. Receptors originate from a woman aged 30 to 39 in good health. Both conserved end residues are part of each CDR3. Fields, in order: CDR3 protein, CDR3 DNA, J gene, V gene, D gene, clone size. A D gene is named only where the DNA matches it firmly. Where a row states a size, it is once, few, many or the class of an expanded clone; other rows omit it.

CDR3: CAWSLNNEQFF; DNA: TGTGCCTGGAGTCTTAACAATGAGCAGTTCTTC; J: TRBJ2-1; V: TRBV30; D: -; size: -
CDR3: CASSPGTGYQPQHF; DNA: TGTGCCAGTAGTCCGGGGACAGGTTATCAGCCCCAGCATTTT; J: TRBJ1-5; V: TRBV19; D: TRBD1; size: -
CDR3: CASSVALLETSTDTQYF; DNA: TGTGCCAGCAGCGTAGCCCTACTAGAAACTAGCACAGATACGCAGTATTTT; J: TRBJ2-3; V: TRBV9; D: -; size: -
CDR3: CATSRDRDGYLNTGELFF; DNA: TGTGCCACCAGCAGAGATCGCGATGGCTACCTGAACACCGGGGAGCTGTTTTTT; J: TRBJ2-2; V: TRBV15; D: -; size: -
CDR3: CASSWTDSPRTSYHEQYF; DNA: TGTGCCAGTAGTTGGACTGATTCGCCCAGGACTAGCTACCACGAGCAGTACTTC; J: TRBJ2-7; V: TRBV19; D: TRBD2; size: -
CDR3: CASSYGLYNEQFF; DNA: TGTGCCAGCAGTTACGGACTTTACAATGAGCAGTTCTTC; J: TRBJ2-1; V: TRBV6-5; D: -; size: -
CDR3: CSVELREAYNEQFF; DNA: TGCAGCGTTGAGTTGAGGGAGGCGTACAATGAGCAGTTCTTC; J: TRBJ2-1; V: TRBV29-1; D: -; size: -
CDR3: CASSSLYEQFF; DNA: TGTGCCAGCAGCTCCTTGTATGAGCAGTTCTTC; J: TRBJ2-1; V: TRBV5-4; D: -; size: -
CDR3: CASSLTGEASPLHF; DNA: TGTGCCAGCAGTCTAACAGGGGAAGCTTCACCCCTCCACTTT; J: TRBJ1-6; V: TRBV7-3; D: TRBD1; size: -
CDR3: CASSLRLAGAEGTDTQYF; DNA: TGTGCCAGCAGCTTAAGACTAGCGGGCGCTGAAGGCACAGATACGCAGTATTTT; J: TRBJ2-3; V: TRBV7-7; D: TRBD2; size: once
CDR3: CASSPRGENTEAFF; DNA: TGTGCCAGCAGCCCTCGGGGGGAGAACACTGAAGCTTTCTTT; J: TRBJ1-1; V: TRBV4-2; D: -; size: -
CDR3: CASSRTGRADTQYF; DNA: TGTGCCAGCAGTCGGACAGGGAGGGCAGATACGCAGTATTTT; J: TRBJ2-3; V: TRBV27; D: -; size: -
CDR3: CASSDDYNEQFF; DNA: TGTGCCAGCAGTGACGACTACAATGAGCAGTTCTTC; J: TRBJ2-1; V: TRBV6-6; D: -; size: -
CDR3: CASTSGTVNGYTF; DNA: TGTGCCAGCACCTCGGGGACAGTTAACGGCTACACCTTC; J: TRBJ1-2; V: TRBV27; D: TRBD1; size: -
CDR3: CASGLVESSGRNTDTQYF; DNA: TGTGCTAGTGGTTTGGTAGAGTCTAGCGGGAGAAACACAGATACGCAGTATTTT; J: TRBJ2-3; V: TRBV12-5; D: TRBD2; size: -
CDR3: CASSFPRGYNEQFF; DNA: TGTGCCAGCAGCTTCCCTAGGGGATACAATGAGCAGTTCTTC; J: TRBJ2-1; V: TRBV5-6; D: -; size: -
CDR3: CASSFSGGLAGFEQYF; DNA: TGTGCCAGCAGTTTTTCCGGGGGACTAGCGGGATTCGAGCAGTACTTC; J: TRBJ2-7; V: TRBV27; D: TRBD2; size: -
CDR3: CSVELANVADTQYF; DNA: TGCAGCGTGGAACTAGCGAATGTCGCAGATACGCAGTATTTT; J: TRBJ2-3; V: TRBV29-1; D: TRBD2; size: -